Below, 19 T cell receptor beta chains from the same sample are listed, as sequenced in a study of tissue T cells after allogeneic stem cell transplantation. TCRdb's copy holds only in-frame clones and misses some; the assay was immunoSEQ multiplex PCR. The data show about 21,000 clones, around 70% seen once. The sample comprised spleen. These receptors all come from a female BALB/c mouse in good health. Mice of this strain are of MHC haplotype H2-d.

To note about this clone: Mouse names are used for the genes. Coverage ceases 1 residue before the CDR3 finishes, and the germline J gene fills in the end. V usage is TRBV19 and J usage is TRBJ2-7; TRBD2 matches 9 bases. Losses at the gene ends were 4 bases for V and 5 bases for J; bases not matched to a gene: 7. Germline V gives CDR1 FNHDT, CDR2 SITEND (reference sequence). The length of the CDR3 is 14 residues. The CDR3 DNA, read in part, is TGTGCCAGCAGTCTTCTACTGGGGGGCGATGAACAGTAC. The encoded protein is CASSLLLGGDEQY. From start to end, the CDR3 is CASSLLLGGDEQYF.

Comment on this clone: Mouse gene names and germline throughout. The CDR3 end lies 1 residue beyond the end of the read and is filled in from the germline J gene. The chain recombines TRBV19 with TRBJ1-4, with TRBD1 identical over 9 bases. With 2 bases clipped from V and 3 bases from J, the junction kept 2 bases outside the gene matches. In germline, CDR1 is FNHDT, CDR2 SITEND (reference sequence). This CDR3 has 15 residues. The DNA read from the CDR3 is TGTGCCAGCAGTATTCGGACAGGGGCCAACGAAAGATTATTT. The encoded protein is CASSIRTGANERLF. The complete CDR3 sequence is CASSIRTGANERLFF.

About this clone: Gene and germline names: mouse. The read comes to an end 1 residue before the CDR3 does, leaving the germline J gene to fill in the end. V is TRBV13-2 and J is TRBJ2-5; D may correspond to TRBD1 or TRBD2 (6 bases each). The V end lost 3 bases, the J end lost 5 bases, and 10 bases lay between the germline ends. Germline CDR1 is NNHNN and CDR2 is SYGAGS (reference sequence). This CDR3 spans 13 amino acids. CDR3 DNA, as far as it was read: TGTGCCAGCGGTGGGGGGCGAGTAGACACCCAGTAC. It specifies CASGGGRVDTQY. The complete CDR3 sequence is CASGGGRVDTQYF.

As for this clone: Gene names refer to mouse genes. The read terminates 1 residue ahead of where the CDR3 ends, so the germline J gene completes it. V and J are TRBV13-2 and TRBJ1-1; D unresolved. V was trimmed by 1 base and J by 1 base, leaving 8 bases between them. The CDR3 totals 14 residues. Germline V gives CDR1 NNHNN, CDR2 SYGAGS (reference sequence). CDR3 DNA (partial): TGTGCCAGCGGTGATAAGGGAGGAAACACAGAAGTCTTC. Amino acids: CASGDKGGNTEVF. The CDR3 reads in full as CASGDKGGNTEVFF.

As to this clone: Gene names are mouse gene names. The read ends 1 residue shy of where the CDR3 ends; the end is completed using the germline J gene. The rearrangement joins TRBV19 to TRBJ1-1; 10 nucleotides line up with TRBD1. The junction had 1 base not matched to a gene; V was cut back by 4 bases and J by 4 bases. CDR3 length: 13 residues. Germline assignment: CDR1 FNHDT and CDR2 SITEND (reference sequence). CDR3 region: CASSRTGGTEVFF. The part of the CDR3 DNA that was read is TGTGCCAGCAGTCGGACAGGGGGCACAGAAGTCTTC.

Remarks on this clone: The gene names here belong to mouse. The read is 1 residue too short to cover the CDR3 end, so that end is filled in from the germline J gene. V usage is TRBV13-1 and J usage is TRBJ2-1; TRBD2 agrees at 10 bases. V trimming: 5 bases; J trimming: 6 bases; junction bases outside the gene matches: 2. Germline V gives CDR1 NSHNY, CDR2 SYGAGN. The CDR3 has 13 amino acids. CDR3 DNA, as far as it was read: TGTGCCAGCAGGACTGGGGGGCCTGCTGAGCAGTTC. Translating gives CASRTGGPAEQF. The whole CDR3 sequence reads CASRTGGPAEQFF.

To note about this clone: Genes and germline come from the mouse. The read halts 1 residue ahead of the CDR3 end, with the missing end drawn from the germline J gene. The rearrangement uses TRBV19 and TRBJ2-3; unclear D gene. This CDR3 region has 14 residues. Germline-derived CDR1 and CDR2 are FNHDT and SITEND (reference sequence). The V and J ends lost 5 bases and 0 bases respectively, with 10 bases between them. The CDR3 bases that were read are TGTGCCAGCAGAACGACAAATAGTGCAGAAACGCTGTAT. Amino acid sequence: CASRTTNSAETLY. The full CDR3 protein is CASRTTNSAETLYF.

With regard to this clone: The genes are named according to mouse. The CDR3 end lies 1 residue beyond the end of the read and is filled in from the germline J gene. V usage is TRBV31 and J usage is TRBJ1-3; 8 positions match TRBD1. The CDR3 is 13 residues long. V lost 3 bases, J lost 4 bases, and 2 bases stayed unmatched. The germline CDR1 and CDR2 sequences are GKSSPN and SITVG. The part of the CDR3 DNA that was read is TGTGCCTGGAGAGACAGGGGAGGAAATACGCTCTAT. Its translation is CAWRDRGGNTLY. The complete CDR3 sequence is CAWRDRGGNTLYF. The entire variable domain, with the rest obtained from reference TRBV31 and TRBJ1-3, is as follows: AQTIHQWPVAEIKAVGSPLSLGCTIKGKSSPNLYWYWQATGGTLQQLFYSITVGQVESVVQLNLSASRPKDDQFILSTEKLLLSHSGFYLCAWRDRGGNTLYFGEGSRLIVV.

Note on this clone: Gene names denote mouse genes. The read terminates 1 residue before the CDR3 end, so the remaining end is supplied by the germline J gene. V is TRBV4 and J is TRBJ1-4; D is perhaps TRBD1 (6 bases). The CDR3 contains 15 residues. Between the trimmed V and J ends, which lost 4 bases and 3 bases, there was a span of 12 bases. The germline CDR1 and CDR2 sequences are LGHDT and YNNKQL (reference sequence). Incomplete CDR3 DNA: TGTGCCAGCAGCTCTACAGGGAGGGCCAACGAAAGATTATTT. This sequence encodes CASSSTGRANERLF. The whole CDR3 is CASSSTGRANERLFF. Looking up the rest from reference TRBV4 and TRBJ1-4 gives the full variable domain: ETAVFQTPNYHVTQVGNEVSFNCKQTLGHDTMYWYKQDSKKLLKIMFSYNNKQLIVNETVPRRFSPQSSDKAHLNLRIKSVEPEDSAVYLCASSSTGRANERLFFGHGTKLSVL.

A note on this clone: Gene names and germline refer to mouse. The CDR3 sequence is CASRLTGAQDTQYF. The part of the CDR3 DNA that was read is TGTGCTAGCAGACTCACTGGGGCCCAAGACACCCAGTAC. The chain has TRBV17 and TRBJ2-5, with TRBD2 matching 7 bases. The read finishes 1 residue shy of the CDR3 end, and the germline J gene is used to complete it. The germline gives CDR1 MNHDT, CDR2 YYDKIL. The CDR3 runs 14 residues. Trimming removed 6 bases from V and 2 bases from J; junction bases left unmatched: 5.

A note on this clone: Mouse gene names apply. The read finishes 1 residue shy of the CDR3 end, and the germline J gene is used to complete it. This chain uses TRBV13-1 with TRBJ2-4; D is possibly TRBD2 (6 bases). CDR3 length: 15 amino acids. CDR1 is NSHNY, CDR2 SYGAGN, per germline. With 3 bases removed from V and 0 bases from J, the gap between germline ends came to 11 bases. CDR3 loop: CASSGGEESQNTLYF. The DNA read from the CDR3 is TGTGCCAGCAGTGGGGGGGAGGAGAGTCAAAACACCTTGTAC.

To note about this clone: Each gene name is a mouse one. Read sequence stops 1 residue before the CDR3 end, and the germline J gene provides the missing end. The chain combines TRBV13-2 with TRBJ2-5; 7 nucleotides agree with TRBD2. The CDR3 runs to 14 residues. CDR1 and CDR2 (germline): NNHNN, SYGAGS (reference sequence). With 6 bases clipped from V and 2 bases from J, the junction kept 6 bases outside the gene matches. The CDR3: CASAHRLGQDTQYF. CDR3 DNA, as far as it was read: TGTGCCAGCGCCCACCGACTGGGCCAAGACACCCAGTAC.

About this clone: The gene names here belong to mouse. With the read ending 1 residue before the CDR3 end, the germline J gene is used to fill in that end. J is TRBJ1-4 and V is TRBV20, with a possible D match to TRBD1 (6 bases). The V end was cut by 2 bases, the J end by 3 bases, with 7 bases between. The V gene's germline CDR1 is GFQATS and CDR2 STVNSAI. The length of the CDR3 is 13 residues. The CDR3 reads CGARTGPNERLFF. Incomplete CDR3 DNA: TGTGGTGCTAGGACAGGGCCCAACGAAAGATTATTT.

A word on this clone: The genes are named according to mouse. Partial CDR3 DNA: TGTGCTAGCAGTAGTTTTCAGGGGGGAGTCTTC. As protein: CASSSFQGGVF. The whole CDR3 is CASSSFQGGVFF. The chain employs TRBV17 and TRBJ1-1; 7 nucleotides align to TRBD1. The read terminates 1 residue before the CDR3 end, so the remaining end is supplied by the germline J gene. From germline, CDR1 is MNHDT and CDR2 YYDKIL. The CDR3 contains 12 residues. Trimming took 3 bases from V and 10 from J; bases not matched to a gene: 5.

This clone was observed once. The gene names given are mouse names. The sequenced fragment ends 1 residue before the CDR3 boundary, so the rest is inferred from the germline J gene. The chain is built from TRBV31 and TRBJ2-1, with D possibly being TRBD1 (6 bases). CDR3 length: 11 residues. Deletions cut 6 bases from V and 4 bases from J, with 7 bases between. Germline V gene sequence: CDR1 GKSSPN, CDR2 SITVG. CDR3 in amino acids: CACGTYAEQFF. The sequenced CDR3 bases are TGTGCCTGCGGGACATATGCTGAGCAGTTC.

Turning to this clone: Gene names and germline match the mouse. The CDR3 sequence is CAWSLVGLGEGAEQFF. Partial CDR3 DNA: TGTGCCTGGAGTCTAGTGGGACTGGGGGAAGGGGCTGAGCAGTTC. This chain connects TRBV31 to TRBJ2-1, with 11 bases lining up with TRBD2. The CDR3 extends 1 residue past the end of the read, so its final part is completed from the germline J gene. CDR3 length equals 16 residues. Germline CDR1 GKSSPN, CDR2 SITVG. V was pared by 0 bases and J by 7 bases, with 8 bases of the junction left unmatched.

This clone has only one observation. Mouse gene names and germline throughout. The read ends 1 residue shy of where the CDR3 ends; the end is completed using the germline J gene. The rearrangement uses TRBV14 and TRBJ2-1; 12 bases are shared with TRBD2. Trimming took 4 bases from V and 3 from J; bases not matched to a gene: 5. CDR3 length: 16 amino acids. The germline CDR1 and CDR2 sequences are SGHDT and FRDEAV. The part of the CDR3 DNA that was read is TGTGCCAGCAGTGCCGGGACTGGGGGGTCCTATGCTGAGCAGTTC. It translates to CASSAGTGGSYAEQF. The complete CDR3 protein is CASSAGTGGSYAEQFF.

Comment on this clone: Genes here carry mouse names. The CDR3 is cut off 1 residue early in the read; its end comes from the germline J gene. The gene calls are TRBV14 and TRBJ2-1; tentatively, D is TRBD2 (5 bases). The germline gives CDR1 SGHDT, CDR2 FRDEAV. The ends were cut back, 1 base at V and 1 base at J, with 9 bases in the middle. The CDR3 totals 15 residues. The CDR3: CASSFHSGNYAEQFF. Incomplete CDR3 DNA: TGTGCCAGCAGTTTCCACTCTGGGAACTATGCTGAGCAGTTC.

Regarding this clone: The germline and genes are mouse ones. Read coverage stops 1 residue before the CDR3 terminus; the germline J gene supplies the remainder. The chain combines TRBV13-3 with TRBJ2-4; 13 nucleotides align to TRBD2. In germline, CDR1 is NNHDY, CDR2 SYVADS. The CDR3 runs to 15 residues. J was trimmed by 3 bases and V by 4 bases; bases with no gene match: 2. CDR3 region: CASSWDWGGQNTLYF. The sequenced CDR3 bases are TGTGCCAGCAGTTGGGACTGGGGGGGACAAAACACCTTGTAC.